This entry concerns a single T cell receptor beta chain. V was pared by 5 bases and J by 3 bases, with 10 bases between. The CDR3 length is 13 residues. From germline, CDR1 is SGHAT and CDR2 FQNNGV. A NOSPECS grade of at least 4, a Clinical Activity Score of at least 3 and duration under 3 months were recorded in ophthalmopathy patients. Diagnoses were made from clinical symptoms, serum measures (thyroxine and TRAb), thyroid ultrasound and orbital computed tomography. It was approximately 9.7 ml of fresh peripheral blood that supplied the PBMCs. The source of the sample is a study of T cells in Graves' hyperthyroidism and ophthalmopathy. Amplified TCR beta CDR3 regions derived from RNA transcripts. A set of HTBI primers served as the primers for a first-round RT-PCR of the TCR CDR3. TCRdb reanalysed the multiplex PCR reads using MiXCR and keeps one entry per CDR3 protein. The repertoire has 300,000 or so distinct CDR3 sequences, 17% of them found once; the top ten carry about 51%.

The TCR originated in an older woman with Graves' ophthalmopathy. Specimen: blood. The rearrangement joins TRBV11-2 to TRBJ1-1, with unresolved D. The CDR3 sequence is CASSQSADTEAFF. CDR3 bases: TGTGCCAGCAGCCAGTCGGCGGACACTGAAGCTTTCTTT.